This T cell receptor (beta chain) was identified during a study of blood T cell repertoires in COVID-19. Germline CDR1 MNHNY, CDR2 SVGAGI (reference sequence). The CDR3 has 14 residues. Trimming cost V 8 bases and J 4 bases, with 18 bases left between them. Libraries were prepared by immunoSEQ multiplex PCR; TCRdb keeps only in-frame clonotypes and omits some of them. The sample has hundreds of thousands of clones, about nine tenths seen once. The V gene is TRBV6-6, the J gene TRBJ2-7, with D possibly matching TRBD2 (6 bases). Sequences were obtained from peripheral blood. This clonotype was sampled from a man between 50 and 59 years old with COVID-19, enrolled during active disease. The CDR3 DNA reads TGTGCCAGCGGGGGTAGCGGTATTGGTTACGAGCAGTACTTC. Protein product: CASGGSGIGYEQYF.